The rows below give T cell receptor beta chains drawn from one sample of a study of regulatory T cells in long-lasting Graves disease. TCRdb re-analysed the multiplex PCR reads in MiXCR, keeping a single row per CDR3 protein. The table shows a few hundred thousand distinct CDR3 sequences, with roughly 17% occurring only once. These sequences were also reported in another study, on T cells in Graves' hyperthyroidism and ophthalmopathy.

Sequences were derived from peripheral blood mononuclear cells (PBMCs), sampled at new diagnosis, from a patient treated with antithyroid drugs. Every receptor here comes from a woman aged 18-29 years with Graves disease. CDR3s leave out the opening cysteine and the closing phenylalanine or tryptophan. The order of the fields is V gene, J gene, CDR3 length, CDR3 protein.

TRBV5-1	TRBJ2-3	12	ASSWGQGMDTQY
TRBV7-2	TRBJ2-1	14	ASRNPGPSSYNEQF
TRBV29-1	TRBJ1-1	11	SVEREMNTEAF
TRBV5-1	TRBJ2-7	11	ASNRVNSYEQY
TRBV30	TRBJ1-1	9	AWSLVLKAF
TRBV2	TRBJ2-3	15	ASSEYLDRYIKDTQY
TRBV19	TRBJ2-7	14	ASSNPKSWGVYEQY
TRBV9	TRBJ2-2	14	ASSGHTGVWTGELF
TRBV7-2	TRBJ2-3	11	ASRKPSTDTQY
TRBV5-4	TRBJ2-2	11	ASSLWGTGELF
TRBV20-1	TRBJ1-2	15	SARDLRTSTMFGGYT
TRBV11-1	TRBJ2-2	13	ASSIGQVPGGELF
TRBV7-9	TRBJ2-1	14	ASSWVLADSYNEQF
TRBV7-2	TRBJ1-6	11	ASSWEDNSPLH
TRBV5-1	TRBJ2-2	12	ASGPGTNTGELF
TRBV6-2/TRBV6-3	TRBJ2-7	11	ASTSGQAYEQY
TRBV2	TRBJ2-7	11	ASSNRGAYEQY
TRBV28	TRBJ1-3	16	ASSSYPPTGVSGNTIY
TRBV6-2/TRBV6-3	TRBJ2-3	12	ASRVATSTDTQY
TRBV5-8	TRBJ2-1	12	ASSGQGWNNEQF
TRBV5-1	TRBJ2-1	11	ASSLYRPDEQF
TRBV29-1	TRBJ2-7	16	SYKPQGLTHGLSYEQY
TRBV6-2/TRBV6-3	TRBJ1-2	12	ASTQKGLLGGYT
TRBV4-2	TRBJ2-7	12	ASSALAGTYEQY
TRBV28	TRBJ1-2	13	ASRLAHIQSNGYT
TRBV7-2	TRBJ2-5	15	ASSLWVAGGLQETQY
TRBV27	TRBJ1-1	13	ARVQEDTMNTEAF
TRBV12-3/TRBV12-4	TRBJ2-3	15	ASSVVLLRGHTDTQY
TRBV3-1	TRBJ2-3	14	ASSQRGPANTDTQY
TRBV18	TRBJ1-5	11	ASSPDIDQPQH
TRBV11-2	TRBJ1-2	12	ASSLGQGLNGYT
TRBV11-2	TRBJ1-1	12	ASSPAGRHTEAF
TRBV10-3	TRBJ2-1	12	AISEDLSYNEQF
TRBV6-9	TRBJ2-7	13	ASSYGGAPLWEQY
TRBV6-1	TRBJ2-2	17	ASSRGRNRLAPNTGELF
TRBV6-2/TRBV6-3	TRBJ1-4	12	ASRQGPSNEKLF
TRBV29-1	TRBJ2-3	12	SVVTNGSENTQY
TRBV29-1	TRBJ1-4	14	SAGGTVPPPNEKLF
TRBV9	TRBJ2-3	13	ASSVGASGRDTQY
TRBV4-2	TRBJ2-7	12	ASSQGGGAYEQY
TRBV7-2	TRBJ2-5	12	ASSSGQAGETQY
TRBV6-5	TRBJ2-7	13	ASSYSSGSMYEQY
TRBV27	TRBJ2-7	11	ASSWTGTYEQY
TRBV18	TRBJ2-7	12	ASSSGQALDEQY
TRBV6-1	TRBJ2-5	12	ASSEGTLQETQY
TRBV28	TRBJ2-7	15	ASTFPATSGRRSEQY
TRBV20-1	TRBJ2-1	12	SAVTSGRGNEQF
TRBV30	TRBJ2-5	14	AGLTTGLTSRETQY
TRBV7-3	TRBJ2-3	16	ASSQAMGLAERTDTQY
TRBV27	TRBJ2-3	12	ASSPSGAQGTQY
TRBV29-1	TRBJ2-1	11	SVAGRLTDEQF
TRBV3-1	TRBJ2-7	13	ASSQGQQGLYEQY
TRBV20-1	TRBJ2-1	12	SAPTSGRVNEQF
TRBV2	TRBJ1-2	12	ASRGTGRNYGYT